This T cell receptor (beta chain) was retrieved from a study of T cell clonality in common variable immunodeficiency. Equal genomic DNA amounts from CVID and control samples were sequenced. The protocol was immunoSEQ multiplex PCR, while the TCRdb copy is restricted to in-frame clones and leaves out a portion. Singletons are absent from the sample, which has over 30,000 clones. A word on this clone: Its target is unknown. The read halts 3 residues ahead of the CDR3 end, with the missing end drawn from the germline J gene.

Broader study findings: Reportedly, TCR beta sequences from common variable immunodeficiency showed fewer deletions and N-nucleotide insertions. Compared with controls, CVID subjects had fewer shared TCRbeta clones. CVID subjects had higher TCRbeta clonality than healthy controls, most marked in about a third. CVID patient heterogeneity limited repertoire-clinical complication correlations.

Germline trimming cut 10 bases from V and 0 bases from J; bases unmatched to any gene: 8. CDR1 and CDR2 (germline): LNHDA, SQIVND (reference sequence). The CDR3 extends over 15 amino acids. The chain links TRBV19 to TRBJ1-5; 8 bases agree with TRBD1. The receptor was isolated from a human donor with common variable immunodeficiency. Sequenced input: peripheral blood mononuclear cells. The CDR3 sequence is CATDQGANSNQPQHF. Partial CDR3 DNA: TGTGCCACCGACCAGGGGGCCAATAGCAATCAGCCC.